Below are 4 T cell receptor beta chains sequenced from a single sample in a study of cytomegalovirus exposure and HLA in healthy donors. Assay used: immunoSEQ multiplex PCR; TCRdb lists only in-frame clones, some missing. The sample carries under 400,000 clones, roughly 88% recorded once. Sequencing was done on a sample of PBMCs. The receptor source for this set is a woman aged 18-35 years in good health and CMV-seronegative.

This chain uses TRBV28 with TRBJ1-2; TRBD1 matches 7 bases. With V trimmed by 5 bases and J by 8 bases, 8 bases remained unmatched. Per the germline V gene, CDR1 is MDHEN and CDR2 is SYDVKM. CDR3 length equals 13 residues. Here the CDR3 DNA reads TGTGCCAGCAGTGTGGGACAGTACCGGGGCTACACCTTC. It yields the protein CASSVGQYRGYTF.

V gene TRBV6-4 combines with J gene TRBJ2-1, with 8 bases that match TRBD1. The CDR3 contains 15 residues. Germline V CDR1 and CDR2: MRHNA, SNTAGT. V lost 3 bases to trimming and J lost 6 bases; unmatched junction nucleotides: 7. In DNA form, the CDR3 reads TGTGCCAGCAGTGAAAGGACAGGGTTTGCCAATGAGCAGTTCTTC. Translation: CASSERTGFANEQFF.

CDR3 sequence (DNA): TGTGCCAGCAGCCTCCCCGGTCCAGACTCTATAGAGCAGTTCTTC. Translation: CASSLPGPDSIEQFF. The chain links TRBV28 to TRBJ2-1; D remains unclear. CDR1 MDHEN and CDR2 SYDVKM come from the germline V gene. Trimming took off 6 bases at V and 10 bases at J, with 22 bases between the two ends. CDR3 length: 15 residues.

This rearrangement joins TRBV10-2 to TRBJ2-7; 10 nucleotides agree with TRBD1. Per the germline V gene, CDR1 is WSHSY and CDR2 is SAAADI. V trimming: 2 bases; J trimming: 4 bases; junction bases outside the gene matches: 2. CDR3 length equals 14 residues. In DNA form, the CDR3 reads TGCGCCAGCAGTGAGATGGACAGGGGGTACGAGCAGTACTTC. Protein sequence: CASSEMDRGYEQYF.